A single sample gave rise to the 29 T cell receptor beta chains below, sequenced in a study of blood T cell repertoires in COVID-19. TCRdb's table, derived via immunoSEQ multiplex PCR, lists solely in-frame clones and lacks some. This sample has some 350,000 clones, with 85% to 90% found just once. The material sequenced was peripheral blood. These receptors all come from a woman in her seventies with COVID-19, enrolled during active disease.

The chain joins TRBV6-4 to TRBJ1-2; 9 bases match TRBD1. Unmatched junction bases numbered 9, after V lost 5 bases and J lost 8 bases. The germline CDR1 and CDR2 sequences are MRHNA and SNTAGT. CDR3 length: 14 amino acids. The CDR3 region is CASSPQGAPGGYTF. The DNA of the CDR3 is TGTGCCAGCAGTCCACAGGGGGCTCCTGGAGGCTACACCTTC.

This clone came up a few times. The chain joins TRBV9 to TRBJ2-7; TRBD1 is a possible D gene (5 bases). Germline V gene data show CDR1 as SGDLS and CDR2 as YYNGEE. The CDR3 covers 15 residues. The V end was cut by 0 bases, the J end by 4 bases, with 14 bases between. For the CDR3, the DNA is TGTGCCAGCAGCGTAGGGTGGCAGGGCAGGTACGAGCAGTACTTC. Protein: CASSVGWQGRYEQYF.

This clone was seen a single time. This chain uses TRBV27 with TRBJ1-4; D unclear. Germline V lookup: CDR1 MNHEY, CDR2 SMNVEV (reference sequence). The V gene lost 5 bases and the J gene lost 2 bases, with 12 bases spanning the gap. There are 15 residues in the CDR3. The CDR3 DNA follows: TGTGCCAGCAGTCCCGCGGGAGCGACTAATGAAAAACTGTTTTTT. It codes for CASSPAGATNEKLFF.

The chain carries TRBV3-1 (or the pseudogene TRBV3-2) and TRBJ1-6; D is unresolved. The CDR3 is made up of 15 amino acids. The V gene's germline CDR1 is LGHDT and CDR2 YNNKEL (reference sequence). With 4 bases removed from V and 10 bases from J, the gap between germline ends came to 17 bases. CDR3 residues: CASSRPGSTPSPLHF. Written as DNA, the CDR3 is TGTGCCAGCAGCCGTCCGGGTTCTACCCCATCACCCCTCCACTTT.

The genes are TRBV24-1 and TRBJ1-4; perhaps TRBD1 as D (5 bases). Germline CDR1 and CDR2: KGHDR and SFDVKD. V lost 5 bases and J 8 bases, leaving 17 bases between the germline ends. The CDR3 runs to 15 residues. Written as DNA, the CDR3 is TGTGCCACCAGTGCCCCGGGCCTCGGGGGGGAAAAACTGTTTTTT. It encodes CATSAPGLGGEKLFF.

This rearrangement joins TRBV6-5 to TRBJ2-7; perhaps TRBD1 as D (5 bases). V lost 2 bases and J 6 bases, leaving 11 bases between the germline ends. This CDR3 contains 13 residues. The germline gives CDR1 MNHEY, CDR2 SVGAGI. This CDR3 is CASSYPDSLEQYF. As DNA, the CDR3 is TGTGCCAGCAGTTACCCCGACAGCCTCGAGCAGTACTTC.

J is TRBJ1-1 and V is TRBV28; 7 bases map to TRBD1. Germline V gene data show CDR1 as MDHEN and CDR2 as SYDVKM. The CDR3 has 14 residues. J gave up 4 bases and V 6 bases, and 8 bases lay outside the gene matches. The DNA of the CDR3 is TGTGCCAGCAGGGCTTGGACAGGCCGCACTGAAGCTTTCTTT. Encoded protein: CASRAWTGRTEAFF.

This clone occurred a few times. At the DNA level, this CDR3 is encoded by other sequences in the same sample as well. The chain uses TRBV19 and TRBJ1-1; the match to TRBD1 covers 7 bases. CDR3 size: 14 residues. V shed 5 bases and J 5 bases; nucleotides not matched to a gene: 8. The germline V gene has CDR1 LNHDA and CDR2 SQIVND (reference sequence). DNA of the CDR3: TGTGCCAGTAGTGTTACAGGGGTGGGGACTGAAGCTTTCTTT. This gives the protein CASSVTGVGTEAFF.

V is TRBV4-1 and J is TRBJ2-7; 11 nucleotides match TRBD1. The trim removed 0 bases at V and 5 bases at J, leaving 9 bases unmatched. The CDR3 spans 17 residues. The germline V gene encodes CDR1 MGHRA and CDR2 YSYEKL. For the CDR3, the DNA is TGCGCCAGCAGCCAAGACCGCGGGGGACAGGGGGGCCACGAGCAGTACTTC. Its protein is CASSQDRGGQGGHEQYF.

This clone has ten or more counts. The V gene is TRBV5-1, the J gene TRBJ1-2; 8 bases agree with TRBD1. Trimming cost V 3 bases and J 6 bases; bases outside gene matches: 13. Germline V gene data show CDR1 as SGHRS and CDR2 as YFSETQ. This CDR3 region has 16 residues. CDR3 nucleotides: TGCGCCAGCAGCTCCGCCCCGACAGGGGCTAGGGATGGCTACACCTTC. This encodes CASSSAPTGARDGYTF.

The chain links TRBV4-1 to TRBJ1-1; 8 positions agree with TRBD1. The CDR3 has 15 amino acids. The germline gives CDR1 MGHRA, CDR2 YSYEKL. V trimming: 1 base; J trimming: 4 bases; junction bases outside the gene matches: 5. The CDR3 DNA sequence: TGCGCCAGCAGCCAAGTAATCACAGGGGGCACTGAAGCTTTCTTT. Amino acid sequence: CASSQVITGGTEAFF.

The chain has TRBV7-9 and TRBJ2-1; D perhaps matches TRBD2 (6 bases). This CDR3 is 17 amino acids long. V lost 4 bases and J 6 bases, leaving 22 bases between the germline ends. CDR1 and CDR2 (germline): SEHNR, FQNEAQ (reference sequence). The CDR3 region is CASSSSLAAGRPNEQFF. CDR3 nucleotide sequence: TGTGCCAGCAGCTCTTCTCTTGCCGCGGGACGACCCAATGAGCAGTTCTTC.

The V and J genes are TRBV28 and TRBJ1-1; 7 bases match TRBD1. J was trimmed by 0 bases and V by 5 bases; bases with no gene match: 3. This CDR3 has 14 residues. CDR1 is MDHEN and CDR2 is SYDVKM in the germline V gene. The CDR3 reads CASSTQGLNTEAFF. The CDR3 nucleotides are TGTGCCAGCAGTACACAGGGGTTGAACACTGAAGCTTTCTTT.

The rearrangement links TRBV28 to TRBJ1-4, with D uncertain. CDR3 length: 13 amino acids. CDR1 is MDHEN and CDR2 is SYDVKM in the germline V gene. Between the trimmed V and J ends, which lost 7 bases and 0 bases, there was a span of 6 bases. CDR3 protein: CASNQATNEKLFF. The CDR3 region has the DNA TGTGCCAGCAACCAGGCAACTAATGAAAAACTGTTTTTT.

The chain carries TRBV19 and TRBJ2-2, with D possibly TRBD1 on 6 matching bases. Germline lookup yields CDR1 LNHDA and CDR2 SQIVND (reference sequence). V was pared by 7 bases and J by 2 bases, with 14 bases between. CDR3 length: 15 residues. DNA of the CDR3: TGTGCCAGTAACCCTCCAGGGGTTAACACCGGGGAGCTGTTTTTT. This gives the protein CASNPPGVNTGELFF.

The table lists this clone with a few counts. The V call is TRBV5-1, the J call TRBJ1-4; 9 nucleotides line up with TRBD1. The CDR3 has 13 amino acids. J gave up 4 bases and V 5 bases, and 0 bases lay outside the gene matches. Looked up from germline, CDR1 is SGHRS and CDR2 is YFSETQ. This CDR3 reads CASRDRGNEKLFF. DNA for the CDR3: TGCGCCAGCAGGGACAGGGGTAATGAAAAACTGTTTTTT.

V usage is TRBV2 and J usage is TRBJ1-2; D ambiguous. V lost 9 bases and J lost 4, with 12 bases in between. There are 12 residues in the CDR3. CDR1 and CDR2 (germline): SNHLY, FYNNEI. The CDR3, as DNA: TGTGCCAGGCCGGCGGTGGTCTATGGCTACACCTTC. This gives the protein CARPAVVYGYTF.

The chain carries TRBV7-2 and TRBJ2-3; 7 positions agree with TRBD2. The CDR3 covers 15 residues. Looked up from germline, CDR1 is SGHTA and CDR2 is FQGNSA. V trimming: 6 bases; J trimming: 0 bases; junction bases outside the gene matches: 6. The CDR3 here is CASSRMGGSTDTQYF. CDR3 nucleotide sequence: TGTGCCAGCAGTCGTATGGGGGGGAGCACAGATACGCAGTATTTT.

The rearrangement joins TRBV5-1 to TRBJ1-2, with TRBD1 identical over 7 bases. The CDR3 loop spans 14 amino acids. Germline CDR1 and CDR2: SGHRS and YFSETQ. V shed 0 bases and J 5 bases; nucleotides not matched to a gene: 4. The DNA of the CDR3 is TGCGCCAGCAGCTTGGGGCAGGGACAGTATGGCTACACCTTC. As protein: CASSLGQGQYGYTF.

The rearrangement uses TRBV19 and TRBJ1-1; D may be TRBD1 (6 bases). V dropped 5 bases and J dropped 0 bases, with 13 bases sitting between them. The CDR3 has 15 amino acids. Germline V gene lookup returns CDR1 LNHDA and CDR2 SQIVND (reference sequence). The CDR3 loop is CASSSHRAVNTEAFF. The CDR3 nucleotides are TGTGCCAGTAGTTCGCACAGGGCGGTGAACACTGAAGCTTTCTTT.

This chain links TRBV2 with TRBJ2-3; 7 bases line up with TRBD1. This CDR3 has 14 amino acids. Germline loops: CDR1 SNHLY, CDR2 FYNNEI. V was clipped by 6 bases and J by 1 base; unmatched bases: 4. The CDR3 nucleotides are TGTGCCAGCAGAGTCACAGGGGGCACAGATACGCAGTATTTT. Its translation: CASRVTGGTDTQYF.

The chain recombines TRBV28 with TRBJ1-1, with D perhaps matching TRBD1 (5 bases). The CDR3 sequence is 14 residues long. V was shortened by 5 bases and J by 5 bases, with 15 bases between the two germline ends. Germline V CDR1 and CDR2: MDHEN, SYDVKM. CDR3 in amino acids: CASSVRGGWTEAFF. CDR3 nucleotide sequence: TGTGCCAGCAGTGTTCGGGGGGGATGGACTGAAGCTTTCTTT.

The rearrangement joins TRBV7-2 to TRBJ2-1; 7 nucleotides match TRBD2. CDR1 and CDR2 (germline): SGHTA, FQGNSA. V gave up 7 bases and J gave up 7 bases; unmatched junction bases: 7. CDR3 length: 13 residues. The CDR3 protein is CASTLAGDNEQFF. CDR3 coding DNA: TGTGCCAGCACCTTGGCGGGGGATAATGAGCAGTTCTTC.

The V and J genes are TRBV7-2 and TRBJ1-2; D perhaps matches TRBD1 (6 bases). Trimming shortened V by 3 bases and J by 3 bases, and 23 bases separated the two germline ends. The CDR3 contains 18 residues. The germline gives CDR1 SGHTA, CDR2 FQGNSA. As DNA, the CDR3 is TGTGCCAGCAGCTTGCAACGGGGCTTCAGGGGATTTGACTATGGCTACACCTTC. Protein: CASSLQRGFRGFDYGYTF.

The chain employs TRBV9 and TRBJ2-1; D might be TRBD2 (5 bases). Germline V gene sequence: CDR1 SGDLS, CDR2 YYNGEE. The V end was cut by 4 bases, the J end by 8 bases, with 13 bases between. The CDR3 runs 13 residues. The CDR3 spells CASSSSRGDEQFF. The CDR3 nucleotides read TGTGCCAGCAGCTCCAGCCGGGGTGATGAGCAGTTCTTC.

The chain employs TRBV27 and TRBJ2-7, with 13 bases fitting TRBD2. CDR3 length: 15 residues. The J segment lost 3 bases and the V segment lost 7 bases, leaving 6 bases of the junction unmatched. Germline CDR1 is MNHEY and CDR2 is SMNVEV (reference sequence). CDR3 in DNA: TGTGCCAGCACCGCCGGGACTAGCGGGGTCTACGAGCAGTACTTC. As protein: CASTAGTSGVYEQYF.

The chain combines TRBV30 with TRBJ2-3; a possible D gene is TRBD2 (6 bases). The germline CDR1 and CDR2 sequences are GTSNPN and SVGIG (reference sequence). This CDR3 region has 14 residues. With 5 bases removed from V and 4 bases from J, the gap between germline ends came to 16 bases. CDR3 residues: CAWGRDGGSDTQYF. In DNA form, the CDR3 reads TGTGCCTGGGGTCGCGACGGGGGTTCAGATACGCAGTATTTT.

The gene calls are TRBV5-1 and TRBJ1-1; TRBD1 might be the D (5 bases). Trimming shortened V by 0 bases and J by 1 base, and 7 bases separated the two germline ends. From germline, CDR1 is SGHRS and CDR2 YFSETQ. The CDR3 has 14 residues. The CDR3 protein is CASSLEGPNTEAFF. The CDR3 region has the DNA TGCGCCAGCAGCTTGGAGGGGCCGAACACTGAAGCTTTCTTT. Drawing the rest from reference TRBV5-1 and TRBJ1-1, the complete variable domain is KAGVTQTPRYLIKTRGQQVTLSCSPISGHRSVSWYQQTPGQGLQFLFEYFSETQRNKGNFPGRFSGRQFSNSRSEMNVSTLELGDSALYLCASSLEGPNTEAFFGQGTRLTVV.

This chain uses TRBV30 with TRBJ1-5, with unresolved D. The CDR3 is made up of 14 amino acids. Germline CDR1 reads GTSNPN; CDR2 reads SVGIG (reference sequence). Between the trimmed V and J ends, which lost 3 bases and 5 bases, there was a span of 14 bases. This CDR3 reads CAWSAPGSYQPQHF. The CDR3 bases are TGTGCCTGGAGCGCGCCGGGGTCCTATCAGCCCCAGCATTTT.